The 18 T cell receptor beta chains given below trace back to one sample, sequenced in a study of siplizumab effects on memory and regulatory T cells. The repertoire was sequenced with immunoSEQ multiplex PCR; TCRdb's copy has only in-frame clones and lacks some. The sample shows more than 85,000 clones, approximately 94% of them seen only once. Sequencing was performed on CD4+ T cells sorted from blood. These receptors were obtained from a human donor in good health.

The chain uses TRBV29-1 and TRBJ2-1; no definite D call. Germline values: CDR1 SQVTM, CDR2 ANQGSEA. The CDR3 loop spans 10 amino acids. Trimming removed 3 bases from V and 10 bases from J, with 7 bases in between. CDR3 nucleotide sequence: TGCAGCGTTGACCATCCGGAGCAGTTCTTC. Protein: CSVDHPEQFF.

The chain joins TRBV5-4 to TRBJ2-3; TRBD1 or TRBD2 may be the D gene (5 bases each). CDR3 length: 15 residues. Trimming took off 4 bases at V and 5 bases at J, with 17 bases between the two ends. From germline, CDR1 is SGHNT and CDR2 YYREEE (reference sequence). In nucleotides, the CDR3 is TGTGCCAGCAGCCATCCGGGACCTGAGGGAGATACGCAGTATTTT. It is translated as CASSHPGPEGDTQYF. The full variable domain, its missing parts supplied by reference TRBV5-4 and TRBJ2-3, is ETGVTQSPTHLIKTRGQQVTLRCSSQSGHNTVSWYQQALGQGPQFIFQYYREEENGRGNFPPRFSGLQFPNYSSELNVNALELDDSALYLCASSHPGPEGDTQYFGPGTRLTVL.

The chain links TRBV7-2 to TRBJ2-7; D is possibly TRBD1 or TRBD2 (6 bases each). Trimming removed 6 bases from V and 5 bases from J, with 17 bases in between. The CDR3 runs to 14 residues. Germline V gives CDR1 SGHTA, CDR2 FQGNSA. The CDR3 region has the DNA TGTGCCAGCAGTGCCGGGGGCGTAAGGAACGAGCAGTACTTC. Amino acid sequence: CASSAGGVRNEQYF.

The CDR3 coding sequence is TGTGCCATCAGTGTTCTCGACAATGAGCAGTTCTTC. This gives the protein CAISVLDNEQFF. The rearrangement joins TRBV10-3 to TRBJ2-1; no definite D call. Germline CDR1 reads ENHRY; CDR2 reads SYGVKD. V was cut by 4 bases and J by 5 bases, with 6 bases left in between. The CDR3 has 12 residues.

This rearrangement joins TRBV12-5 to TRBJ2-7; D is uncertain. Trimming removed 0 bases from V and 6 bases from J, with 15 bases in between. The CDR3 consists of 15 residues. Germline loops: CDR1 LGHNT, CDR2 FRNRAP. This CDR3 is CASGLVLAGSVEQYF. As DNA, the CDR3 is TGTGCTAGTGGTTTGGTACTTGCAGGATCGGTCGAGCAGTACTTC.

V usage is TRBV9 and J usage is TRBJ1-2; possibly TRBD1 for D (5 bases). This CDR3 spans 15 amino acids. Trimming shortened V by 6 bases and J by 8 bases, and 23 bases separated the two germline ends. Germline V gene lookup returns CDR1 SGDLS and CDR2 YYNGEE. The DNA for the CDR3 is TGTGCCAGCACCAGAAGTTCAGGGTTAACTATCGGCTACACCTTC. This encodes CASTRSSGLTIGYTF. Full variable domain (missing parts from reference TRBV9 and TRBJ1-2): DSGVTQTPKHLITATGQRVTLRCSPRSGDLSVYWYQQSLDQGLQFLIQYYNGEERAKGNILERFSAQQFPDLHSELNLSSLELGDSALYFCASTRSSGLTIGYTFGSGTRLTVV.

V and J are TRBV25-1 and TRBJ1-2; 8 bases are a match to TRBD1. The ends lost 6 bases at V and 7 bases at J; junction bases unmatched: 10. Germline V lookup: CDR1 MGHDK, CDR2 SYGVNS. The CDR3 length is 14 residues. For the CDR3, the DNA is TGTGCCAGCAGATCTGAAGGACAGGGAGCTGGCTACACCTTC. Amino acid sequence: CASRSEGQGAGYTF.

The chain uses TRBV20-1 and TRBJ2-7, with D uncertain. Deletions cut 3 bases from V and 6 bases from J, with 6 bases between. Germline V gives CDR1 DFQATT, CDR2 SNEGSKA (reference sequence). CDR3 size: 10 residues. CDR3 sequence: CSASRSEQYF. DNA for the CDR3: TGCAGTGCTAGTCGGAGCGAGCAGTACTTC.

This clone was seen a few times. V usage is TRBV25-1 and J usage is TRBJ1-2; D not resolved. V was shortened by 2 bases and J by 4 bases, with 5 bases between the two germline ends. Germline assignment: CDR1 MGHDK and CDR2 SYGVNS. The CDR3 extends over 12 amino acids. CDR3 coding DNA: TGTGCCAGCAGTGAAGACATCTATGGCTACACCTTC. This codes for CASSEDIYGYTF.

The chain employs TRBV18 and TRBJ1-4; D is uncertain. CDR1 is KGHSH and CDR2 is LQKENI in the germline V gene. The CDR3 extends over 16 amino acids. V lost 3 bases and J 3 bases, leaving 14 bases between the germline ends. CDR3 nucleotides: TGTGCCAGCTCACCCCCCGTATGGGATCCTAATGAAAAACTGTTTTTT. Translating it yields CASSPPVWDPNEKLFF.

This chain connects TRBV6-1 to TRBJ2-1, with a possible D match to TRBD2 (5 bases). The CDR3 is 15 amino acids. V lost 7 bases, J lost 0 bases, and 13 bases lay in between. Germline CDR1 reads MNHNS; CDR2 reads SASEGT. CDR3 region: CASKGLLGSYNEQFF. CDR3 bases: TGTGCCAGCAAAGGACTCCTGGGCTCCTACAATGAGCAGTTCTTC.

The V gene is TRBV6-1, the J gene TRBJ1-4, with D possibly matching TRBD1 (6 bases). This CDR3 contains 13 residues. Germline-derived CDR1 and CDR2 are MNHNS and SASEGT. The V end lost 11 bases, the J end lost 3 bases, and 13 bases lay between the germline ends. The CDR3 sequence: CAGGGTSNEKLFF. The CDR3 nucleotides are TGTGCCGGGGGGGGCACTTCTAATGAAAAACTGTTTTTT.

This chain joins TRBV29-1 and TRBJ2-1; D perhaps matches TRBD1 (5 bases). This CDR3 is built from 14 residues. The germline V gene encodes CDR1 SQVTM and CDR2 ANQGSEA. The germline V and J ends were trimmed by 8 bases and 7 bases, with 21 bases remaining between them. The CDR3: CSTQTASQANEQFF. In DNA, the CDR3 is TGCAGCACACAGACAGCGAGCCAGGCTAATGAGCAGTTCTTC.

The chain combines TRBV7-2 with TRBJ2-1; 7 nucleotides align to TRBD1. V lost 5 bases and J lost 10; bases outside the gene matches: 14. This CDR3 spans 15 amino acids. CDR1 is SGHTA and CDR2 is FQGNSA in the germline V gene. CDR3 loop: CASSIIRDRSREQFF. The CDR3 region has the DNA TGTGCCAGCAGCATTATCCGGGACAGATCTAGGGAGCAGTTCTTC.

V is TRBV2 and J is TRBJ1-6; D is undetermined. The V and J ends lost 1 base and 9 bases respectively, with 10 bases between them. This CDR3 region has 14 residues. The germline V gene encodes CDR1 SNHLY and CDR2 FYNNEI. The CDR3 reads CASSEEIGSSPLHF. In DNA form, the CDR3 reads TGTGCCAGCAGTGAAGAAATTGGTAGTTCACCCCTCCACTTT.

This chain joins TRBV19 and TRBJ1-5, with TRBD1 matching over 7 bases. Per germline, CDR1 LNHDA and CDR2 SQIVND (reference sequence). This CDR3 spans 15 amino acids. The V segment lost 5 bases and the J segment 2 bases; nucleotides outside the gene matches: 6. The CDR3 sequence is CASSLQGKRNQPQHF. The CDR3 DNA reads as TGTGCCAGTAGTCTACAGGGGAAGCGCAATCAGCCCCAGCATTTT.

This clone was observed once. The chain links TRBV6-5 to TRBJ2-3; a weak D match, TRBD1 (5 bases). The V end was cut by 4 bases, the J end by 5 bases, with 13 bases between. The CDR3 extends over 14 amino acids. Germline V lookup: CDR1 MNHEY, CDR2 SVGAGI. The CDR3 loop reads CASSSRAFGDTQYF. The DNA for the CDR3 is TGTGCCAGCAGTTCCAGGGCCTTCGGAGATACGCAGTATTTT.

V usage is TRBV18 and J usage is TRBJ2-1, with 8 bases that match TRBD2. This CDR3 is built from 16 residues. Per germline, CDR1 KGHSH and CDR2 LQKENI. V lost 5 bases to trimming and J lost 5 bases; unmatched junction nucleotides: 11. CDR3 bases: TGTGCCAGCTCAACCCTAACGGGCGGGGGGAACAATGAGCAGTTCTTC. This translates into CASSTLTGGGNNEQFF. Using reference TRBV18 and TRBJ2-1 for the parts outside the CDR3, the full variable domain is NAGVMQNPRHLVRRRGQEARLRCSPMKGHSHVYWYRQLPEEGLKFMVYLQKENIIDESGMPKERFSAEFPKEGPSILRIQQVVRGDSAAYFCASSTLTGGGNNEQFFGPGTRLTVL.